The rows below give T cell receptor beta chains drawn from one sample of a study of blood T cells in healthy people across ages. TCRdb re-called the 5' RACE reads through MiXCR, storing one row per CDR3 protein. The sample has 760,000 or so distinct CDR3 sequences; roughly 25% are singletons. These data were also reused for a study on T cells of mothers and their children.

The material sequenced was blood. These receptors were collected from a boy aged 5-17 years in good health. Each CDR3 is given with its conserved first and last residue. Fields, in order: V gene, D gene, clone size, J gene, CDR3 protein, CDR3 DNA. The D gene is left open where the match is weak. The size field is filled for only some rows; it gives once, few, many or a size class.

TRBV20-1	-	few	TRBJ1-4	CSARDLQGQREKLFF	TGCAGTGCTAGAGATTTGCAGGGGCAGCGTGAAAAACTGTTTTTT
TRBV20-1	TRBD1	-	TRBJ2-1	CSAPGTVDEQFF	TGCAGTGCGCCAGGGACAGTTGATGAGCAGTTCTTC
TRBV25-1	-	-	TRBJ2-7	CASSASFLYEQYF	TGTGCCAGCAGTGCCTCCTTCCTCTACGAGCAGTACTTC
TRBV7-8	-	-	TRBJ2-7	CASSFGGIQDEQYF	TGTGCCAGCAGCTTCGGTGGGATTCAGGACGAGCAGTACTTC
TRBV12-5	-	few	TRBJ2-5	CASGGEGTQETQYF	TGTGCTAGTGGGGGTGAAGGGACTCAAGAGACCCAGTACTTC
TRBV4-1	TRBD1	-	TRBJ1-5	CASSHRGQPQHF	TGCGCCAGCAGCCACAGGGGGCAGCCCCAGCATTTT
TRBV20-1	TRBD2	-	TRBJ2-7	CSASGGPSYEQYF	TGCAGTGCGAGCGGGGGGCCCTCCTACGAGCAGTACTTC
TRBV7-2	-	-	TRBJ1-5	CASSLDTGINQPQHF	TGTGCCAGCAGCTTAGACACAGGGATCAATCAGCCCCAGCATTTT
TRBV9	TRBD2	few	TRBJ2-3	CASSPGLEGPDTQYF	TGTGCCAGCAGCCCGGGACTAGAAGGCCCAGATACGCAGTATTTT
TRBV5-1	-	-	TRBJ2-3	CASSWGLEGDTQYF	TGCGCCAGCAGCTGGGGACTGGAGGGAGATACGCAGTATTTT
TRBV12-3/TRBV12-4	-	-	TRBJ2-3	CASRLGSGDTQYF	TGTGCCAGCAGGTTAGGGTCTGGGGATACGCAGTATTTT
TRBV10-3	-	-	TRBJ2-3	CAIMAGNTQYF	TGTGCCATCATGGCGGGGAATACGCAGTATTTT
TRBV20-1	TRBD1	few	TRBJ1-2	CSAQGTGWDGYTF	TGCAGTGCTCAAGGGACAGGGTGGGATGGCTACACCTTC
TRBV7-9	-	-	TRBJ2-5	CASSPPEAGTQYF	TGTGCCAGCAGCCCCCCCGAGGCGGGGACCCAGTACTTC
TRBV4-1	TRBD2	few	TRBJ2-1	CASSQGGGGVPNNEQFF	TGCGCCAGCAGCCAAGGGGGGGGTGGAGTGCCCAACAATGAGCAGTTCTTC
TRBV5-1	TRBD2	many	TRBJ2-5	CASSRTSEETQYF	TGCGCCAGCAGCCGGACTAGCGAAGAGACCCAGTACTTC
TRBV6-1	-	-	TRBJ2-7	CASSEQPGKDEQYF	TGTGCCAGCAGTGAACAACCAGGGAAGGACGAGCAGTACTTC
TRBV7-2	TRBD1	-	TRBJ2-7	CASSVDRASYEQYF	TGTGCCAGCAGCGTAGACAGGGCTTCCTACGAGCAGTACTTC
TRBV18	-	-	TRBJ2-1	CASSPLGTGGVGEQFF	TGTGCCAGCTCACCTTTAGGAACAGGAGGCGTCGGTGAGCAGTTCTTC
TRBV29-1	-	few	TRBJ1-1	CSVWRQNTEAFF	TGCAGCGTTTGGAGACAGAACACTGAAGCTTTCTTT
TRBV4-1	-	-	TRBJ2-4	CASSGPPGDIQYF	TGCGCCAGCAGCGGACCTCCGGGGGACATTCAGTACTTC
TRBV2	TRBD1	-	TRBJ1-1	CASSAGQITEAFF	TGTGCCAGCAGTGCGGGACAGATCACTGAAGCTTTCTTT
TRBV28	-	few	TRBJ2-2	CASSFMYTGELFF	TGTGCCAGCAGTTTTATGTACACCGGGGAGCTGTTTTTT
TRBV29-1	TRBD2	few	TRBJ2-1	CSVAAGGPGNEQFF	TGCAGCGTTGCGGCGGGAGGGCCGGGCAATGAGCAGTTCTTC
TRBV5-1	-	-	TRBJ2-5	CASSLVLGGSKETQYF	TGCGCCAGCAGCTTGGTTCTGGGGGGATCAAAAGAGACCCAGTACTTC
TRBV28	TRBD1	few	TRBJ1-3	CASSSLTGALSGNTIYF	TGTGCCAGCAGCTCCCTGACAGGGGCACTCTCTGGAAACACCATATATTTT
TRBV5-1	-	few	TRBJ2-7	CASSLYQASSSYEQYF	TGCGCCAGCAGCTTGTATCAAGCCAGCAGCTCCTACGAGCAGTACTTC
TRBV20-1	TRBD1	-	TRBJ1-5	CSARVPRTGGLVGNQPQHF	TGCAGTGCTAGAGTGCCTAGGACAGGGGGTTTAGTGGGCAATCAGCCCCAGCATTTT
TRBV2	-	-	TRBJ2-1	CADQDPGGSNEQFF	TGTGCCGATCAGGACCCCGGAGGTAGCAATGAGCAGTTCTTC
TRBV29-1	TRBD1	-	TRBJ1-2	CSVEGTANYGYTF	TGCAGCGTCGAAGGGACAGCTAACTATGGCTACACCTTC
TRBV10-3	-	-	TRBJ2-5	CAISDIARRAQETQYF	TGTGCCATCAGTGATATTGCCAGGAGGGCACAAGAGACCCAGTACTTC
TRBV27	-	few	TRBJ2-7	CASSEARGNYEQYF	TGTGCCAGCAGTGAAGCAAGGGGGAATTACGAGCAGTACTTC
TRBV24-1	TRBD1	few	TRBJ1-5	CATSDSDPRGQGNQPQHF	TGTGCCACCAGTGATTCAGACCCCAGGGGGCAAGGCAATCAGCCCCAGCATTTT
TRBV4-1	-	few	TRBJ2-1	CASSQDAAGSSPYNEQFF	TGCGCCAGCAGCCAAGATGCCGCCGGGAGCTCCCCGTACAATGAGCAGTTCTTC
TRBV29-1	-	few	TRBJ1-2	CSVGKPGNGYTF	TGCAGCGTGGGGAAACCCGGTAATGGCTACACCTTC
TRBV28	TRBD2	few	TRBJ2-1	CASSYQVTSGQGGHNEQFF	TGTGCCAGCAGTTACCAGGTGACTAGCGGCCAGGGGGGGCACAATGAGCAGTTCTTC
TRBV6-2/TRBV6-3	-	-	TRBJ2-7	CASILGGARIYEQYF	TGTGCCAGCATTCTGGGGGGTGCCCGAATCTACGAGCAGTACTTC
TRBV6-5	-	-	TRBJ2-7	CASRAQGFYYEQYF	TGTGCCAGCAGGGCCCAGGGCTTTTACTACGAGCAGTACTTC
TRBV11-2	-	-	TRBJ2-5	CASSSPETGLYNEQFF	TGTGCCAGCAGCAGCCCCGAAACAGGGCTGTACAATGAGCAGTTCTTT
TRBV20-1	-	few	TRBJ2-5	CSASELRETQYF	TGCAGTGCTAGCGAGCTCCGGGAGACCCAGTACTTC
TRBV7-9	-	-	TRBJ2-7	CASGSSTRYEQYF	TGTGCCAGCGGCTCCTCTACACGGTACGAGCAGTACTTC